These T cell receptor beta chains were read from a single sample in a study of shared clonotypes between healthy human individuals. Profiling relied on immunoSEQ multiplex PCR, and the TCRdb table lists in-frame clones only, not all of them. The sample comprises about 2 million clones, about 95% of which are singletons, and about 1.1% rests with the top ten. The sequenced sample consisted of naive CD8+ T cells sorted from blood. Receptors were obtained from a man aged 18 to 29 in good health. Each CDR3 is given with its conserved first and last residue. The D gene is left open where the match is weak. Size is stated for part of the rows, as once, few or many counts, or as a class when the clone is expanded.

TRBJ2-7 TRBD1 TRBV9 - TGTGCCAGCAGCCAGGGACAGGGCCGAACCTACGAGCAGTACTTC CASSQGQGRTYEQYF
TRBJ2-7 - TRBV27 - TGTGCCAGCTCTCGTGGAGAGACCTACGAGCAGTACTTC CASSRGETYEQYF
TRBJ1-2 TRBD1 TRBV28 - TGTGCCAGCGGAGGGACAGGGTTTCTGTCGTCCTATGGCTACACCTTC CASGGTGFLSSYGYTF
TRBJ1-2 TRBD1 TRBV27 - TGTGCCAGCAGTCTAAATGGACAGGGGCACTATGGCTACACCTTC CASSLNGQGHYGYTF
TRBJ1-2 - TRBV29-1 - TGCAGCGTTGAAGATAAGGCAGGGATGGCCTATGGCTACACCTTC CSVEDKAGMAYGYTF
TRBJ2-1 TRBD1 TRBV5-4 - TGTGCCAGCAGCGGCGAGGGGACAGGGGGAATTGAGCAGTTCTTC CASSGEGTGGIEQFF
TRBJ2-7 - TRBV2 - TGTGCCAGCATCCCGCAGGTGACTTACGAGCAGTACTTC CASIPQVTYEQYF
TRBJ1-1 - TRBV4-3 - TGCGCCAGCAGCCAAGAAACCGGACAGATGAACACTGAAGCTTTCTTT CASSQETGQMNTEAFF
TRBJ2-2 - TRBV19 - TGTGCCAGTACGTTCGGGAACACCGGGGAGCTGTTTTTT CASTFGNTGELFF
TRBJ1-6 - TRBV30 - TGTGCCTTGGAGGGAGGTGGTTCACCCCTCCACTTT CALEGGGSPLHF
TRBJ2-1 TRBD1 TRBV11-2 - TGTGCCAGCAGCTCCTGGGACAGGGGGTGGGATGAGCAGTTCTTC CASSSWDRGWDEQFF
TRBJ2-5 TRBD2 TRBV5-4 - TGTGCCAGCAGCGAACTAGCGGAAGAGACCCAGTACTTC CASSELAEETQYF
TRBJ2-5 - TRBV6-5 - TGTGCCAGCAGCAACACAGAACAAGAGACCCAGTACTTC CASSNTEQETQYF
TRBJ2-7 - TRBV5-1 - TGCGCCAGCAGCTCGGACTGGGGGACCACGGGCTACGAGCAGTACTTC CASSSDWGTTGYEQYF
TRBJ2-2 - TRBV13 - TGTGCCAGCAGCATGGGGACAACCGGGGAGCTGTTTTTT CASSMGTTGELFF
TRBJ2-5 - TRBV11-2 - TGTGCCAGCAGCCCGAGCGAGACCCAGTACTTC CASSPSETQYF
TRBJ2-1 - TRBV15 - TGTGCCACCAGCAGAGAAATGGAGCTCAACAATGAGCAGTTCTTC CATSREMELNNEQFF
TRBJ1-1 TRBD1 TRBV7-9 - TGTGCCAGCAGCTTAGGGTTTGGACAGGACAACACTGAAGCTTTCTTT CASSLGFGQDNTEAFF
TRBJ2-1 - TRBV5-6 - TGTGCCAGCAGCGGAACAGGGATAGGTAACAATGAGCAGTTCTTC CASSGTGIGNNEQFF
TRBJ2-7 TRBD1 TRBV7-9 - TGTGCCAGCAGCCAGGGACAGGGATCCTCCTACGAGCAGTACTTC CASSQGQGSSYEQYF
TRBJ2-3 TRBD2 TRBV7-9 - TGTGCCAGCATCGTGACTAGCGGGACATCAGATACGCAGTATTTT CASIVTSGTSDTQYF
TRBJ2-5 - TRBV28 - TGTGCCAGCACCCTCTATCCGGGACACCTACAAGAGACCCAGTACTTC CASTLYPGHLQETQYF
TRBJ2-7 - TRBV27 - TGTGCCAGCAGTTTAGGACTACCCTACGAGCAGTACTTC CASSLGLPYEQYF
TRBJ1-1 TRBD1 TRBV27 - TGTGCCAGCAGTTTCCAGACAGGGGACCCCGAAGCTTTCTTT CASSFQTGDPEAFF
TRBJ2-1 - TRBV4-1 - TGCGCCAGTCGTTCGAGCTCCTACAATGAGCAGTTCTTC CASRSSSYNEQFF
TRBJ1-1 - TRBV4-1 - TGCGCCAGCAGCCAAGCTTCTGCCTTCTTGACTTTCTTT CASSQASAFLTFF
TRBJ1-5 TRBD1 TRBV5-5 - TGTGCCAGCAGCTTGGAGGACAGGGGGCTTGGACAGCCCCAGCATTTT CASSLEDRGLGQPQHF
TRBJ1-2 TRBD1 TRBV29-1 once TGCAGCGCCTGGACAGGGAATGGCTACACCTTC CSAWTGNGYTF
TRBJ1-2 - TRBV5-5 - TGTGCCAGCAGCCAAGTATCGACAGACAACTATGGCTACACCTTC CASSQVSTDNYGYTF
TRBJ1-4 TRBD1 TRBV7-9 - TGTGCCAGCAGCTTCCCTAGCGCGACAGGGCAGGATGAAAAACTGTTTTTT CASSFPSATGQDEKLFF
TRBJ2-1 - TRBV6-1 - TGTGCCAGCACAGGCCCGATGAGAGGGGATGAGCAGTTCTTC CASTGPMRGDEQFF
TRBJ1-2 TRBD1 TRBV28 - TGTGCCAGCAGTCCCCCCTCTATAGACAGGGTCCATGGCTACACCTTC CASSPPSIDRVHGYTF
TRBJ2-3 - TRBV5-1 - TGCGCCAGCAGCTTGGGCTCGATCCCGGGTTACACAGATACGCAGTATTTT CASSLGSIPGYTDTQYF
TRBJ1-1 - TRBV7-9 - TGTGCCAGCAGCTTAGGAGGGGTTAACACTGAAGCTTTCTTT CASSLGGVNTEAFF
TRBJ1-2 - TRBV5-4 - TGTGCCAGCAGCTCCGACTCTAACTATGGCTACACCTTC CASSSDSNYGYTF
TRBJ1-1 TRBD1 TRBV7-9 - TGTGCCAGCAGCCGGCAGGGGGGTCCCACTGAAGCTTTCTTT CASSRQGGPTEAFF
TRBJ2-1 - TRBV9 - TGTGCCAGCAGCGTAGGCACCGATGCTGAGCAGTTCTTC CASSVGTDAEQFF